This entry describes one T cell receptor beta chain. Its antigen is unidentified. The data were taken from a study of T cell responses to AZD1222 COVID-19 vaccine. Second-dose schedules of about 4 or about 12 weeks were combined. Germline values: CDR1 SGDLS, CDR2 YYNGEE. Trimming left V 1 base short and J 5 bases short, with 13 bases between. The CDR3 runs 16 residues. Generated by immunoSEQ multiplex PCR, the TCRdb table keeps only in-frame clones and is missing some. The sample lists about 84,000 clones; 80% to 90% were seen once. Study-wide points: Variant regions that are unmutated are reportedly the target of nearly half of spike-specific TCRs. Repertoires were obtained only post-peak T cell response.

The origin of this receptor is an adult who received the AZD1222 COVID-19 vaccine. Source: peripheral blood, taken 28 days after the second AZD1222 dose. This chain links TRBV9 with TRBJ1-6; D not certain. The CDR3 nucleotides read TGTGCCAGCAGCGTAACGACCGGGATAAATAATTCACCCCTCCACTTT. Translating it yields CASSVTTGINNSPLHF.